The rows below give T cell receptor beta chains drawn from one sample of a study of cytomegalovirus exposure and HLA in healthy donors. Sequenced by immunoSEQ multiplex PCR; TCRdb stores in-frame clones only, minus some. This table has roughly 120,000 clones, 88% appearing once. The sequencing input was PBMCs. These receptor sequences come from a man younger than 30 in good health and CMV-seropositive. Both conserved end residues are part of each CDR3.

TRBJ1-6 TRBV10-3 CAISSPATGRSYNSPLHF
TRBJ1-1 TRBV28 CASTNDRFTEAFF
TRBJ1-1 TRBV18 CASSPQGAGGTEAFF
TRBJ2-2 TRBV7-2 CASRLDRVNTGELFF
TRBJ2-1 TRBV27 CASRTTYNEQFF
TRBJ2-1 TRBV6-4 CASPRRGGSYNEQFF
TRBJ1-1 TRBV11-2 CASSLRRGTEAFF
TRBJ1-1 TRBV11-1 CASSFMEGNTEAFF
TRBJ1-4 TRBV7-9 CASSEQGYLKLFF
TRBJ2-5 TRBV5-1 CASSLATGQETQYF
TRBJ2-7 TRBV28 CASTYRETSKREQYF